The 22 T cell receptor beta chains presented below share a single source sample, sequenced in a study of CD8+CD57+ T cells in acquired aplastic anemia. Genomic DNA constituted the template upon which TCR beta VDJ and CDR3 profiling was performed. One entry per CDR3 protein, called by TCRdb with MiXCR from the reads. Among about 270,000 distinct CDR3 sequences listed, 55% to 65% were seen once. The sample taken for sequencing was sorted CD4+, CD8+, or CD8+CD57+ T cells (not recorded which) from PBMCs. The source of these receptors is a human donor with severe aplastic anemia or a healthy control (not recorded which).

This chain links TRBV7-2 with TRBJ1-2; D ambiguous. Trimming left V 3 bases short and J 4 bases short, with 9 bases between. This CDR3 is 13 amino acids long. Looked up from germline, CDR1 is SGHTA and CDR2 is FQGNSA. The DNA for the CDR3 is TGTGCCAGCAGCTTTAGCCGGAGCTATGGCTACACCTTC. Translated: CASSFSRSYGYTF.

Many counts were recorded for this clonotype. The V call is TRBV4-2, the J call TRBJ2-5; 11 bases map to TRBD1. The germline gives CDR1 LGHNA, CDR2 YNFKEQ. This CDR3 is 16 amino acids long. The junction had 6 bases not matched to a gene; V was cut back by 1 base and J by 5 bases. Here the CDR3 DNA reads TGTGCCAGCAGCCAAGGGACAGGGGGCTTAGAGGAGACCCAGTACTTC. Protein: CASSQGTGGLEETQYF.

This clonotype was seen only a few times. V gene TRBV20-1 combines with J gene TRBJ2-7, with D uncertain. V lost 3 bases and J lost 4, with 4 bases in between. The V gene's germline CDR1 is DFQATT and CDR2 SNEGSKA (reference sequence). The CDR3 spans 10 residues. This CDR3 is CSASAYEQYF. As DNA, the CDR3 is TGCAGTGCTAGTGCTTACGAGCAGTACTTC.

Details on this clonotype: Compared with germline, one end of the junction differs, possibly owing to a read error. Here the CDR3 reads CASSKFSGGYSEQFF. The CDR3 bases are TGTGCCAGCAGTAAATTTAGCGGGGGGTACAGTGAGCAGTTCTTC. The chain uses TRBV27 and TRBJ2-1; 10 bases are a match to TRBD2. The CDR3 totals 15 residues. Per germline, CDR1 MNHEY and CDR2 SMNVEV (reference sequence).

This sequence joins TRBV7-9 and TRBJ2-5; tentatively, D is TRBD1 or TRBD2 (5 bases each). This CDR3 is 15 amino acids long. The V gene lost 4 bases and the J gene lost 2 bases, with 14 bases spanning the gap. CDR1 and CDR2 (germline): SEHNR, FQNEAQ (reference sequence). This chain's CDR3 is CASSSWAWGQETQYF. The CDR3 DNA follows: TGTGCCAGCAGCTCATGGGCGTGGGGGCAAGAGACCCAGTACTTC.

The V gene is TRBV7-7, the J gene TRBJ2-5; TRBD2 matches 7 bases. Germline V lookup: CDR1 SSHAT, CDR2 FNYEAQ (reference sequence). This CDR3 has 15 amino acids. Trimming cost V 3 bases and J 1 base; bases outside gene matches: 5. The CDR3 region is CASSLGTTPQETQYF. CDR3 nucleotides: TGTGCCAGCAGCTTGGGGACTACCCCCCAAGAGACCCAGTACTTC. Full variable domain (outside the CDR3, taken from reference TRBV7-7 and TRBJ2-5): GAGVSQSPRYKVTKRGQDVTLRCDPISSHATLYWYQQALGQGPEFLTYFNYEAQPDKSGLPSDRFSAERPEGSISTLTIQRTEQRDSAMYRCASSLGTTPQETQYFGPGTRLLVL.

The V and J genes are TRBV19 and TRBJ1-2; no definite D call. CDR1 LNHDA and CDR2 SQIVND come from the germline V gene (reference sequence). Between the trimmed V and J ends, which lost 7 bases and 4 bases, there was a span of 13 bases. The CDR3 totals 13 residues. The CDR3 DNA is TGTGCCAGTACCCCTAGGTCCCCCTATGGCTACACCTTC. Protein sequence: CASTPRSPYGYTF.

For this clonotype: A much larger clone sits a single nucleotide away, making a read error possible. Since no conserved phenylalanine or tryptophan closes the CDR3, a read error is the likely cause. The genes are TRBV6-2 or TRBV6-3 and TRBJ1-6; maybe TRBD1 (5 bases). The germline V gene encodes CDR1 MNHEY and CDR2 SVGEGT. V was pared by 7 bases and J by 8 bases, with 12 bases between. This CDR3 spans 13 amino acids. The DNA for the CDR3 is TGTGCCAGCACCCGGGACGGAGATTCACCCCTCCACTCT. Translating gives CASTRDGDSPLHS.

This chain joins TRBV20-1 and TRBJ2-7, with TRBD1 identical over 10 bases. This CDR3 is 16 amino acids long. Germline values: CDR1 DFQATT, CDR2 SNEGSKA (reference sequence). J lost 4 bases, V lost 1 base, and 10 bases had no gene match. DNA for the CDR3: TGCAGTGCTAGAGGACAGGGGGCCACCATATTATACGAGCAGTACTTC. Protein product: CSARGQGATILYEQYF.

CDR3 protein: CSASGEGDTQYF. CDR3 nucleotides: TGCAGTGCTAGCGGGGAAGGAGATACGCAGTATTTT. The gene calls are TRBV20-1 and TRBJ2-3; maybe TRBD2 (5 bases). The germline CDR1 and CDR2 sequences are DFQATT and SNEGSKA (reference sequence). The CDR3 consists of 12 residues. V was pared by 3 bases and J by 5 bases, with 9 bases between.

The rearrangement links TRBV7-9 to TRBJ2-1; D is perhaps TRBD1 (6 bases). The CDR3 spans 16 residues. V was clipped by 2 bases and J by 7 bases, with 18 bases between them. Per the germline V gene, CDR1 is SEHNR and CDR2 is FQNEAQ (reference sequence). CDR3 bases: TGTGCCAGCAGCTTACCAGTCCAGGGGCGTAGGAATGAGCAGTTCTTC. Protein sequence: CASSLPVQGRRNEQFF.

This clonotype was observed a handful of times. The chain recombines TRBV10-3 with TRBJ2-7; 9 bases align to TRBD1. The CDR3 totals 13 residues. V lost 10 bases to trimming and J lost 4 bases; unmatched junction nucleotides: 8. Per the germline V gene, CDR1 is ENHRY and CDR2 is SYGVKD. CDR3 amino acids: CASSGTGPYEQYF. The DNA for the CDR3 is TGTGCCAGCTCCGGGACAGGGCCATACGAGCAGTACTTC.

This clonotype was found many times. The chain joins TRBV6-2 or TRBV6-3 to TRBJ1-1; TRBD1 matches at 7 bases. The CDR3 sequence is 17 residues long. V lost 5 bases and J lost 0; bases outside the gene matches: 12. CDR1 is MNHEY and CDR2 is SVGEGT in the germline V gene. CDR3 sequence (DNA): TGTGCCAGCAGTGCCCGGGACAGCGCTTACATGAACACTGAAGCTTTCTTT. This codes for CASSARDSAYMNTEAFF.

This clonotype occurred once. This chain joins TRBV5-8 and TRBJ1-1; D is undetermined. The CDR3 is 14 amino acids. Trimming took 2 bases from V and 5 from J, leaving 13 bases between them. Per germline, CDR1 SGHTS and CDR2 YDEGEE. The CDR3 DNA sequence: TGTGCCAGCAGCTTAAGATCCGCGCGGACTGAAGCTTTCTTT. Its translation is CASSLRSARTEAFF.

The V and J genes are TRBV6-5 and TRBJ2-5, with TRBD1 as a possible D gene (6 bases). The germline V gene encodes CDR1 MNHEY and CDR2 SVGAGI. The germline V and J ends were trimmed by 7 bases and 5 bases, with 11 bases remaining between them. This CDR3 has 12 residues. In nucleotides, the CDR3 is TGTGCCAGCACCGACAGGATCGAGACCCAGTACTTC. This gives the protein CASTDRIETQYF.

The CDR3 sequence is CSARGQKDTEAFF. CDR3 DNA sequence: TGCAGTGCTAGAGGTCAGAAAGACACTGAAGCTTTCTTT. The rearrangement links TRBV20-1 to TRBJ1-1; D call uncertain. CDR1 and CDR2 (germline): DFQATT, SNEGSKA (reference sequence). Deletions cut 1 base from V and 3 bases from J, with 9 bases between. The CDR3 totals 13 residues.

This clonotype was seen many times. J is TRBJ2-7 and V is TRBV5-8, with D possibly TRBD1 on 6 matching bases. CDR1 is SGHTS, CDR2 YDEGEE, per germline. The CDR3 contains 15 residues. The V end was cut by 0 bases, the J end by 2 bases, with 12 bases between. In DNA, the CDR3 is TGTGCCAGCAGCTTGGGACAGGTAGGGACCTACGAGCAGTACTTC. Translating gives CASSLGQVGTYEQYF.

The chain recombines TRBV19 with TRBJ2-1; no clear D gene. Trimming cost V 1 base and J 7 bases, with 8 bases left between them. Germline V gene lookup returns CDR1 LNHDA and CDR2 SQIVND (reference sequence). The CDR3 runs to 13 residues. The CDR3 DNA reads as TGTGCCAGTAGTATAGGGCTGGAAAATGAGCAGTTCTTC. This codes for CASSIGLENEQFF.

There are many counts of this clonotype. The gene calls are TRBV20-1 and TRBJ1-2; perhaps TRBD1 as D (5 bases). The germline CDR1 and CDR2 sequences are DFQATT and SNEGSKA (reference sequence). Trimming left V 5 bases short and J 8 bases short, with 18 bases between. The CDR3 covers 13 residues. This chain's CDR3 is CSAPLQGRGGYTF. In DNA, the CDR3 is TGCAGTGCTCCCCTTCAGGGTCGTGGAGGCTACACCTTC.

This clonotype occurred a few times. The V and J genes are TRBV12-3 or TRBV12-4 and TRBJ2-1; D perhaps matches TRBD2 (5 bases). With 6 bases removed from V and 6 bases from J, the gap between germline ends came to 21 bases. CDR3 length equals 16 residues. DNA for the CDR3: TGTGCCAGCAGCGAGATCATAGGGAGAGGGTCCAATGAGCAGTTCTTC. Translation: CASSEIIGRGSNEQFF.

The chain is built from TRBV5-1 and TRBJ2-3; 10 bases match TRBD1. Germline loops: CDR1 SGHRS, CDR2 YFSETQ. The CDR3 loop spans 14 amino acids. V dropped 6 bases and J dropped 15; count of bases not matched to a gene: 16. The CDR3 reads CASTWDRGRDTRYF. CDR3 nucleotide sequence: TGCGCCAGCACCTGGGACAGGGGACGTGATACGCGTTATTTT.

This clonotype is a singleton in its sample. The J gene is TRBJ1-1, the V gene TRBV15; a possible D gene is TRBD1 (6 bases). This CDR3 region has 15 residues. V lost 1 base to trimming and J lost 2 bases, with 11 bases between them. Germline V lookup: CDR1 LNHNV, CDR2 YYDKDF (reference sequence). The CDR3 reads CATSRGGTSNTEAFF. DNA for the CDR3: TGTGCCACCAGCAGAGGGGGGACATCCAACACTGAAGCTTTCTTT.